This TCR beta chain emerged from a study of CD8 T cells in cerebrospinal fluid in Alzheimer's disease. CSF cells were profiled by 10X single-cell V(D)J and 5' expression. TCRdb re-called the 10x single-cell sequencing reads and gives one entry per CDR3 protein, without DNA. Listed are 1,500 to 2,000 distinct CDR3 sequences; roughly 10% falls within the top ten. This clonotype is medium-sized by frequency. The source is a human donor in good health. What was sequenced was cerebrospinal fluid.

The CDR3 loop is CSASPRTSGQETQYF. The chain carries TRBV20-1 and TRBJ2-5; no DNA is available, so the TRBD2 call from TCRdb remains unchecked. The CDR3 runs 15 residues. The V gene's germline CDR1 is DFQATT and CDR2 SNEGSKA (reference sequence).